This T cell receptor (beta chain) was identified during a study of blood T cell repertoires in COVID-19. CDR3 length: 16 residues. Germline CDR1 is SGHRS and CDR2 is YFSETQ. With 0 bases removed from V and 4 bases from J, the gap between germline ends came to 16 bases. Using immunoSEQ multiplex PCR, the repertoire was profiled, and TCRdb retains in-frame clones only, with some absent. Of just over 650,000 clones listed, about 90% are singletons. The sequenced sample was peripheral blood. This sequence joins TRBV5-1 and TRBJ2-5; D might be TRBD2 (6 bases). The TCR comes from a woman aged 18-29 years with acute or convalescent COVID-19. CDR3 DNA: TGCGCCAGCAGCTTGGTGACTAGTAGGGGAGTAGAGACCCAGTACTTC. It yields the protein CASSLVTSRGVETQYF. The variable domain in full, with the rest retrieved from reference TRBV5-1 and TRBJ2-5, is KAGVTQTPRYLIKTRGQQVTLSCSPISGHRSVSWYQQTPGQGLQFLFEYFSETQRNKGNFPGRFSGRQFSNSRSEMNVSTLELGDSALYLCASSLVTSRGVETQYFGPGTRLLVL.